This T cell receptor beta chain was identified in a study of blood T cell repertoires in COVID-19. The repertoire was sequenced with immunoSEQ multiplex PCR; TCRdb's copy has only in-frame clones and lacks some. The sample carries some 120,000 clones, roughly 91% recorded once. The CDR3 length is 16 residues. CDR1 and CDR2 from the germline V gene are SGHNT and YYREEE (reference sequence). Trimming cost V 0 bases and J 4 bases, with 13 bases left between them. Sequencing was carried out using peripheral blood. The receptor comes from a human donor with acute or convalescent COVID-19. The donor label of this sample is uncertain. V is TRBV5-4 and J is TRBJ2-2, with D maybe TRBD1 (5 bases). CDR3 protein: CASSLGGQGGTGELFF. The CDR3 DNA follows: TGTGCCAGCAGCTTGGGGGGTCAGGGCGGCACCGGGGAGCTGTTTTTT.